One and the same sample provided the 8 T cell receptor beta chains below, sequenced in a study of CD8 T cells in ankylosing spondylitis. Each CDR3 protein gets one entry after TCRdb re-called the 5' RACE reads with MiXCR. This sample has about 31,000 distinct CDR3 sequences; about 7.8% occur once, and the top ten carry roughly a tenth. Source material: blood, either unsorted or a sorted T cell fraction (not recorded which). The receptors were sampled from a male donor with ankylosing spondylitis or in good health (not recorded which).

This clonotype was counted ten times or more. This chain joins TRBV28 and TRBJ1-1; D is perhaps TRBD1 (6 bases). CDR3 length: 15 amino acids. The germline V gene encodes CDR1 MDHEN and CDR2 SYDVKM. V was pared by 4 bases and J by 0 bases, with 12 bases between. The CDR3 spells CASSSTGTLNTEAFF. The CDR3 DNA reads as TGTGCCAGCAGTTCAACCGGGACACTGAACACTGAAGCTTTCTTT.

The chain uses TRBV7-2 and TRBJ1-3, with 7 bases aligning to TRBD1. Germline trimming cut 5 bases from V and 1 base from J; bases unmatched to any gene: 8. From germline, CDR1 is SGHTA and CDR2 FQGNSA. This CDR3 comprises 16 residues. DNA of the CDR3: TGTGCCAGCAGCCGAAAGGACAGGCCGTCTGGAAACACCATATATTTT. It specifies CASSRKDRPSGNTIYF.

With respect to this clonotype: Relative to the germline gene, one junction end is altered; a read error may explain this. V is TRBV6-1 and J is TRBJ2-1; the D is unclear. CDR1 MNHNS and CDR2 SASEGT come from the germline V gene. This CDR3 has 16 residues. The CDR3 DNA reads as TGTGCCGGCAGTGAATCGGTCTATTCGGCCTTGAATGAGCAGTTCTTC. As protein: CAGSESVYSALNEQFF.

This clonotype was observed at least ten times. The CDR3 region has the DNA TGTGCCAGCAGACGGAACCAAGAGACCCAGTACTTC. Translating gives CASRRNQETQYF. This chain connects TRBV19 to TRBJ2-5; D ambiguous. CDR1 LNHDA and CDR2 SQIVND come from the germline V gene (reference sequence). The CDR3 length is 12 residues. Deletions cut 9 bases from V and 0 bases from J, with 8 bases between.

This clonotype has ten or more counts. The gene calls are TRBV7-2 and TRBJ2-1, with TRBD2 matching over 7 bases. The CDR3 consists of 14 residues. V dropped 3 bases and J dropped 7; count of bases not matched to a gene: 6. Germline lookup yields CDR1 SGHTA and CDR2 FQGNSA. The CDR3 protein is CASSLAGVLNEQFF. The CDR3 nucleotides are TGTGCCAGCAGCTTGGCGGGAGTTCTGAATGAGCAGTTCTTC.

The CDR3 DNA reads TGTGCCAGCAGATACCTAGGACCCAAGGTGGGTGAAGCTTTCTTT. It specifies CASRYLGPKVGEAFF. The J gene is TRBJ1-1, the V gene TRBV28; no definite D call. Germline loops: CDR1 MDHEN, CDR2 SYDVKM. This CDR3 spans 15 amino acids. Between the trimmed V and J ends, which lost 6 bases and 7 bases, there was a span of 21 bases. Supplemented by reference TRBV28 and TRBJ1-1, the full variable domain reads DVKVTQSSRYLVKRTGEKVFLECVQDMDHENMFWYRQDPGLGLRLIYFSYDVKMKEKGDIPEGYSVSREKKERFSLILESASTNQTSMYLCASRYLGPKVGEAFFGQGTRLTVV.

This clonotype was seen at least ten times. This chain joins TRBV18 and TRBJ2-1; 7 bases map to TRBD2. This CDR3 spans 16 amino acids. Losses at the gene ends were 5 bases for V and 0 bases for J; bases not matched to a gene: 7. CDR1 KGHSH and CDR2 LQKENI come from the germline V gene. The CDR3 DNA sequence: TGTGCCAGCTCAGGTCTAGCGGCGGCCTCCTACAATGAGCAGTTCTTC. Its translation: CASSGLAAASYNEQFF.

This clonotype has ten or more counts. This rearrangement joins TRBV5-8 to TRBJ2-7; 8 bases align to TRBD1. V lost 4 bases to trimming and J lost 3 bases; unmatched junction nucleotides: 3. The CDR3 sequence is 13 residues long. Germline CDR1 reads SGHTS; CDR2 reads YDEGEE. CDR3 sequence (DNA): TGTGCCAGCAGCCGGACAGGGAACTACGAGCAGTACTTC. Residues: CASSRTGNYEQYF.